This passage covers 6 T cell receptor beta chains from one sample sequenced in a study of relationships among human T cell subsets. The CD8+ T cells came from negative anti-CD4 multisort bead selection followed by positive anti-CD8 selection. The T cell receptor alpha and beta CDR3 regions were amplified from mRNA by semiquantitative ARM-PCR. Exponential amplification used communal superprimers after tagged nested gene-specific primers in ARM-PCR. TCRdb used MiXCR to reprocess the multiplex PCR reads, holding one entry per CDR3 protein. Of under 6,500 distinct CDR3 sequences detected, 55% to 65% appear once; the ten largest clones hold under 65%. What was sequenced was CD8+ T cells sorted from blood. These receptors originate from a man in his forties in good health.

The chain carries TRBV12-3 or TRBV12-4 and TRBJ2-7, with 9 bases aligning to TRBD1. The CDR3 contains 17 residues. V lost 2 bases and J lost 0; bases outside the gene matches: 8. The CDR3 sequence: CASSLRTGEVNSYEQYF. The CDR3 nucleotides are TGTGCCAGCAGTTTAAGGACAGGGGAGGTGAACTCCTACGAGCAGTACTTC.

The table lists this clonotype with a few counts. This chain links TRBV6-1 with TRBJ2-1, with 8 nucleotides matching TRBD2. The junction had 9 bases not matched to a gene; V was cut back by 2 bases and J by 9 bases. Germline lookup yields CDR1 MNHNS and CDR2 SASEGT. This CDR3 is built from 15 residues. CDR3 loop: CASSERTGGPGEQFF. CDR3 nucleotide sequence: TGTGCCAGCAGTGAAAGAACGGGAGGGCCTGGTGAGCAGTTCTTC.

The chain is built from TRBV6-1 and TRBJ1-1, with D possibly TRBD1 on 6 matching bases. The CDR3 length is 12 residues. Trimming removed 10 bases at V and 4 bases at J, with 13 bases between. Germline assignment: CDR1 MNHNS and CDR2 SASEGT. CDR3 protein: CANQQGGTEAFF. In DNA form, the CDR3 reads TGTGCCAACCAACAGGGTGGCACTGAAGCTTTCTTT.

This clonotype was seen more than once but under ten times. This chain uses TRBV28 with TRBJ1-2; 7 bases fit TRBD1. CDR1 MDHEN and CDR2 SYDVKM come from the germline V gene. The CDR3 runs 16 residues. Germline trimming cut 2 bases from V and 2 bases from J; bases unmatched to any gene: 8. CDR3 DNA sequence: TGTGCCAGCAGTTTAGGCCAGACAGGGCACAACTATGGCTACACCTTC. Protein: CASSLGQTGHNYGYTF.

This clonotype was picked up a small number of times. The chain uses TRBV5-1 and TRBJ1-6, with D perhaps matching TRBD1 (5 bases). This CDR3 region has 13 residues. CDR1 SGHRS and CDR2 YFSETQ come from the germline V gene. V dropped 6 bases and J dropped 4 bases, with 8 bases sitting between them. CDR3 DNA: TGCGCCAGCAACGGGGGGTATAATTCACCCCTCCACTTT. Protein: CASNGGYNSPLHF.

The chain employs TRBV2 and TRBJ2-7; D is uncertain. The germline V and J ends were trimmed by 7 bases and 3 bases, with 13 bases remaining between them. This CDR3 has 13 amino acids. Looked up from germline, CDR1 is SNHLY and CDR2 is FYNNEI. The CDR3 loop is CASTWHSGYEQYF. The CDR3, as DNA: TGTGCCAGCACCTGGCACTCCGGCTACGAGCAGTACTTC.